Given below is one T cell receptor (beta chain) in context. The antigen is unknown. Reverse transcription of about 0.5 to 1 ug RNA was performed with random hexamers. TCRdb reprocessed the immunoSEQ multiplex PCR reads with MiXCR, giving one entry per CDR3 protein. The sample carries more than 65,000 distinct CDR3 sequences, 85% to 95% recorded once. This entry comes from a study of CD8 T cells in Susac syndrome. Study conclusions and caveats: In its TCR sequencing and HLA analysis, the study acknowledged that the number of individuals was relatively small.

This CDR3 region has 13 residues. Germline values: CDR1 SGHTA, CDR2 FQGTGA. Between the trimmed V and J ends, which lost 3 bases and 7 bases, there was a span of 13 bases. FACS was used to enrich TEMRA cells, whereas the CD8+ and CD4+ T cells were obtained by negative isolation. Specimen: CD8+ T cells from PBMCs. The chain links TRBV7-3 to TRBJ2-7; D gene ambiguous. This TCR came from a human donor in good health. This CDR3 reads CASSFDNFGEQYF. The CDR3 bases are TGTGCCAGCAGCTTTGATAATTTCGGGGAGCAGTACTTC.